This T cell receptor beta chain was sequenced during a study of T cells after yellow fever vaccination. The study's findings and limits: A secondary response was less intense yet reached its peak sooner, at day 5 versus 15.

Germline-derived CDR1 and CDR2 are SGHTA and FQGNSA. The CDR3 contains 14 residues. The junction had 9 bases not matched to a gene; V was cut back by 2 bases and J by 8 bases. In the case of this clonotype: The target antigen is unknown.

A process of 5'RACE template switching, which added a universal primer site and UMIs, was used to make TCR cDNA. Each CDR3 protein gets one entry after TCRdb re-called the 5' RACE reads with MiXCR. The sample includes hundreds of thousands of distinct CDR3 sequences, less than 20% seen only once; the top ten take 17%. The source is a man aged 18 to 35 who received the YFV17D yellow fever vaccine. The chain combines TRBV7-2 with TRBJ2-7; 7 nucleotides align to TRBD1. The sample was PBMCs, taken 4 to 6 days after the first yellow fever vaccination. This CDR3 reads CASSLSRDSEKQYF. The CDR3 nucleotides read TGTGCCAGCAGCTTAAGCCGGGACAGCGAGAAGCAGTACTTC.